These 10 T cell receptor beta chains were sequenced from one sample in a study of blood T cell repertoires in COVID-19. Repertoires were generated with immunoSEQ multiplex PCR, while TCRdb's copy carries only in-frame clones and drops some. The table includes 250,000 to 400,000 clones, roughly 87% detected once. Material: peripheral blood. These receptors were taken from a man aged 50 to 60 with active or convalescent COVID-19.

The V and J genes are TRBV5-6 and TRBJ1-6; D is unclear. The CDR3 extends over 14 amino acids. Trimming shortened V by 4 bases and J by 3 bases, and 8 bases separated the two germline ends. CDR1 and CDR2 (germline): SGHDT, YYEEEE. The CDR3: CASSPVGYNSPLHF. DNA for the CDR3: TGTGCCAGCAGCCCGGTTGGCTATAATTCACCCCTCCACTTT. Variable domain in full (rest from reference TRBV5-6 and TRBJ1-6): DAGVTQSPTHLIKTRGQQVTLRCSPKSGHDTVSWYQQALGQGPQFIFQYYEEEERQRGNFPDRFSGHQFPNYSSELNVNALLLGDSALYLCASSPVGYNSPLHFGNGTRLTVT.

This clone was found many times. The J gene is TRBJ2-3, the V gene TRBV11-2; tentative D call: TRBD2 (5 bases). The germline V gene has CDR1 SGHAT and CDR2 FQNNGV. This CDR3 is 15 amino acids long. V lost 5 bases and J lost 8, with 20 bases in between. The CDR3 DNA is TGTGCCAGCAGCCGACTAAACGTCAGGAGAGTTACGCAGTATTTT. Encoded protein: CASSRLNVRRVTQYF.

The V gene is TRBV29-1, the J gene TRBJ1-2; D gene uncertain. This CDR3 is built from 11 residues. V was cut by 5 bases and J by 1 base, with 5 bases left in between. CDR1 and CDR2 from the germline V gene are SQVTM and ANQGSEA. The CDR3 DNA follows: TGCAGCGTTCGGTTTAACTATGGCTACACCTTC. Translated: CSVRFNYGYTF.

This sequence joins TRBV5-1 and TRBJ2-5, with TRBD1 matching over 10 bases. V shed 0 bases, J shed 5 bases, and the junction held 7 bases outside the gene matches. Germline V lookup: CDR1 SGHRS, CDR2 YFSETQ. The CDR3 covers 16 residues. This CDR3 is CASSLGRGTGVETQYF. DNA for the CDR3: TGCGCCAGCAGCTTGGGAAGGGGGACAGGGGTCGAGACCCAGTACTTC.

The chain couples TRBV24-1 to TRBJ2-3; 10 positions agree with TRBD1. This CDR3 has 16 amino acids. After removal of 1 base from V and 6 bases from J, the junction contained 6 bases not matched to a gene. Germline lookup yields CDR1 KGHDR and CDR2 SFDVKD. The CDR3 loop is CATSDLGQGGADTQYF. The CDR3 DNA reads TGTGCCACCAGTGATTTAGGACAGGGGGGAGCGGATACGCAGTATTTT.

The chain joins TRBV5-8 to TRBJ2-7, with 8 nucleotides matching TRBD1. Germline CDR1 and CDR2: SGHTS and YDEGEE. V was pared by 0 bases and J by 0 bases, with 2 bases of the junction left unmatched. The CDR3 is made up of 15 amino acids. DNA of the CDR3: TGTGCCAGCAGCTTGGAACAGGGGGGCTCCTACGAGCAGTACTTC. Amino acids: CASSLEQGGSYEQYF.

The chain couples TRBV27 to TRBJ2-6; 7 nucleotides align to TRBD1. The CDR3 is made up of 17 amino acids. Germline values: CDR1 MNHEY, CDR2 SMNVEV (reference sequence). V lost 3 bases to trimming and J lost 0 bases; unmatched junction nucleotides: 5. The CDR3 DNA reads TGTGCCAGCAGTTTGGACAGGCGGAGCTCTGGGGCCAACGTCCTGACTTTC. Translation: CASSLDRRSSGANVLTF.

V usage is TRBV9 and J usage is TRBJ1-6; D unresolved. CDR1 and CDR2 (germline): SGDLS, YYNGEE. The CDR3 covers 15 residues. The V gene lost 3 bases and the J gene lost 5 bases, with 12 bases spanning the gap. CDR3 amino acids: CASSGPPGNNSPLHF. CDR3 DNA: TGTGCCAGCAGCGGTCCCCCGGGAAATAATTCACCCCTCCACTTT.

This clone showed up just once. Other DNA variants within this sample encode the same CDR3. The V and J genes are TRBV12-3 or TRBV12-4 and TRBJ1-2; 9 bases agree with TRBD1. The CDR3 has 13 residues. J lost 8 bases, V lost 5 bases, and 6 bases had no gene match. Here the CDR3 reads CASSPGQGRGYTF. CDR3 nucleotides: TGTGCCAGCAGTCCCGGACAGGGGCGAGGCTACACCTTC.

V and J are TRBV25-1 and TRBJ1-3; D remains unclear. Trimming left V 3 bases short and J 4 bases short, with 7 bases between. The CDR3 has 13 amino acids. Looked up from germline, CDR1 is MGHDK and CDR2 is SYGVNS. The CDR3 coding sequence is TGTGCCAGCAGTGAGGCCGGGGGAAACACCATATATTTT. This gives the protein CASSEAGGNTIYF.